This T cell receptor beta chain is from a study of human T cells and chemical hapten exposure. The overall study: Upper inner arm skin measuring about 2 cm by about 2 cm received 2% DPC for sensitization.

This clonotype was seen a few times. Time point defined: pre-sensitization, week 0. Specified treatment: therapeutic diphenylcyclopropenone sensitization with weekly scalp DPC. Each CDR3 protein gets one entry after TCRdb re-called the RACE reads with MiXCR. The table shows 240,000 or so distinct CDR3 sequences, with approximately 8.6% occurring only once. Sample: whole blood, taken in connection with sensitization to the hapten diphenylcyclopropenone (DPC). The sequence derives from a woman in her thirties or forties with alopecia areata. Some clones in this sample may be carry-over from other donors' samples.

In DNA, the CDR3 is TGTGCCAGCAGTTTATCGGGACTAGCCATCAATGAGCAGTTCTTC. Residues: CASSLSGLAINEQFF. The genes are TRBV27 and TRBJ2-1; the match to TRBD2 covers 9 bases. Germline CDR1 MNHEY, CDR2 SMNVEV (reference sequence). This CDR3 has 15 residues. V dropped 0 bases and J dropped 6; count of bases not matched to a gene: 3.